This T cell receptor (beta chain) stems from a study of T cells in Graves' hyperthyroidism and ophthalmopathy. Using RNA transcripts as the source, TCR beta CDR3 regions were amplified. The HTBI primer set served for first-round RT-PCR of the TCR CDR3. TCRdb recomputed calls from the multiplex PCR reads with MiXCR, one row per CDR3 protein. This repertoire shows hundreds of thousands of distinct CDR3 sequences, 14% found once; its top ten account for roughly 10%. This clonotype was recorded a few times. CDR1 is SGHTA and CDR2 is FQGTGA in the germline V gene. This CDR3 spans 15 amino acids. Trimming shortened V by 5 bases and J by 1 base, and 14 bases separated the two germline ends.

The sequence was collected from a woman in her late teens or twenties with Graves' hyperthyroidism. Sequencing was done on a sample of blood. The rearrangement joins TRBV7-3 to TRBJ1-1; D uncertain. The DNA for the CDR3 is TGTGCCAGCAGCCTCTCCCCGGACGAGAACACTGAAGCTTTCTTT. The encoded protein is CASSLSPDENTEAFF.